Following are 21 T cell receptor beta chains from one sample sequenced in a study of cytomegalovirus exposure and HLA in healthy donors. It was with 60 Vbeta and 13 Jbeta primers that the PCR ran. Sequencing used immunoSEQ multiplex PCR; TCRdb keeps in-frame clones, though not all of them. In the table there are about 190,000 clones, roughly 73% of which are singletons. Sequenced sample: PBMCs. These receptors came from a woman in her twenties or thirties in good health and CMV-seropositive.

The chain is built from TRBV7-3 and TRBJ2-1, with D perhaps matching TRBD2 (5 bases). CDR3 size: 15 residues. Germline-derived CDR1 and CDR2 are SGHTA and FQGTGA. Trimming took off 3 bases at V and 0 bases at J, with 9 bases between the two ends. The CDR3 DNA sequence: TGTGCCAGCAGCTTCTGGGCGGGCTCCTACAATGAGCAGTTCTTC. Its translation: CASSFWAGSYNEQFF.

The gene calls are TRBV10-3 and TRBJ2-1, with D possibly being TRBD2 (6 bases). CDR3 size: 18 residues. Per the germline V gene, CDR1 is ENHRY and CDR2 is SYGVKD. V shed 11 bases and J shed 1 base, with 27 bases lying between them. CDR3 loop: CASGRSPLHQLSYNEQFF. The DNA for the CDR3 is TGTGCCTCGGGGAGGTCTCCTCTCCATCAGCTTTCCTACAATGAGCAGTTCTTC.

V gene TRBV30 combines with J gene TRBJ1-2; unclear D gene. CDR1 and CDR2 (germline): GTSNPN, SVGIG (reference sequence). V dropped 0 bases and J dropped 1 base, with 6 bases sitting between them. CDR3 length equals 13 residues. The CDR3 DNA follows: TGTGCCTGGAGTGTCTTAATTAACTATGGCTACACCTTC. Translated: CAWSVLINYGYTF. Full variable domain (outside the CDR3, taken from reference TRBV30 and TRBJ1-2): SQTIHQWPATLVQPVGSPLSLECTVEGTSNPNLYWYRQAAGRGLQLLFYSVGIGQISSEVPQNLSASRPQDRQFILSSKKLLLSDSGFYLCAWSVLINYGYTFGSGTRLTVV.

The V call is TRBV12-5, the J call TRBJ1-2; unclear D gene. This CDR3 is 12 amino acids long. Germline values: CDR1 LGHNT, CDR2 FRNRAP. Deletions cut 2 bases from V and 6 bases from J, with 7 bases between. As DNA, the CDR3 is TGTGCTAGTGGTTTGAACAGAGATGGCTACACCTTC. Translated: CASGLNRDGYTF.

The V gene is TRBV19, the J gene TRBJ1-2; D perhaps matches TRBD1 (5 bases). In germline, CDR1 is LNHDA, CDR2 SQIVND (reference sequence). The CDR3 has 17 residues. V was pared by 6 bases and J by 6 bases, with 26 bases between. CDR3 loop: CASRTKAGVREGHGYTF. CDR3 bases: TGTGCCAGTAGAACGAAAGCGGGGGTTCGTGAGGGCCATGGCTACACCTTC.

The CDR3 nucleotides read TGTGCCAGCAGTGATTTGGGGACTAGGTTATACAATGAGCAGTTCTTC. This codes for CASSDLGTRLYNEQFF. This rearrangement joins TRBV6-1 to TRBJ2-1, with TRBD2 identical over 8 bases. The V and J ends lost 3 bases and 4 bases, in that order; junction bases with no gene match: 8. Germline CDR1 and CDR2: MNHNS and SASEGT. This CDR3 region has 16 residues.

V and J are TRBV5-6 and TRBJ1-1, with 7 bases identical to TRBD1. The length of the CDR3 is 14 residues. Looked up from germline, CDR1 is SGHDT and CDR2 is YYEEEE. The V gene end was trimmed by 9 bases and the J gene end by 1 base; junction bases not matched to a gene: 9. CDR3 region: CATEQGLGNTEAFF. The CDR3 nucleotides read TGTGCCACCGAACAGGGGCTGGGGAACACTGAAGCTTTCTTT. Drawing the rest from reference TRBV5-6 and TRBJ1-1, the complete variable domain is DAGVTQSPTHLIKTRGQQVTLRCSPKSGHDTVSWYQQALGQGPQFIFQYYEEEERQRGNFPDRFSGHQFPNYSSELNVNALLLGDSALYLCATEQGLGNTEAFFGQGTRLTVV.

The chain couples TRBV7-9 to TRBJ2-2; perhaps TRBD2 as D (6 bases). The CDR3 consists of 15 residues. Germline-derived CDR1 and CDR2 are SEHNR and FQNEAQ (reference sequence). V shed 3 bases and J shed 0 bases, with 8 bases lying between them. CDR3: CASSFASANTGELFF. CDR3 DNA sequence: TGTGCCAGCAGCTTCGCTAGCGCGAACACCGGGGAGCTGTTTTTT.

Regarding this clone: One junction end does not reproduce the germline sequence, and a read error may be involved. The V gene is TRBV7-7, the J gene TRBJ2-5; no firm D call. CDR3 length equals 13 residues. Germline V gives CDR1 SSHAT, CDR2 FNYEAQ (reference sequence). Written as DNA, the CDR3 is TGTGCTAGCAGCCCCGGCCCCACGGGGACCCAGTACTTC. Its protein product is CASSPGPTGTQYF.

The chain couples TRBV10-3 to TRBJ2-7; the D is unclear. Between the trimmed V and J ends, which lost 9 bases and 0 bases, there was a span of 12 bases. Germline CDR1 reads ENHRY; CDR2 reads SYGVKD. CDR3 length: 13 amino acids. CDR3 DNA: TGTGCCATAGGTGCAGGCCTCTCCTACGAGCAGTACTTC. Amino acids: CAIGAGLSYEQYF.

The chain combines TRBV30 with TRBJ1-2, with D perhaps matching TRBD1 (5 bases). Germline CDR1 reads GTSNPN; CDR2 reads SVGIG (reference sequence). V lost 2 bases, J lost 4 bases, and 17 bases lay in between. The CDR3 length is 15 residues. CDR3 protein: CAWSRTAGSIYGYTF. CDR3 in DNA: TGTGCCTGGAGTAGGACGGCAGGGTCCATCTATGGCTACACCTTC.

V gene TRBV11-2 combines with J gene TRBJ2-3; 8 bases match TRBD2. Germline V gene sequence: CDR1 SGHAT, CDR2 FQNNGV. Trimming at V came to 9 bases and at J to 4 bases, leaving 9 bases not matched to a gene. The CDR3 is made up of 14 amino acids. The CDR3 protein is CASSPPGRADTQYF. DNA of the CDR3: TGTGCCAGTTCCCCCCCCGGGAGGGCAGATACGCAGTATTTT.

The chain couples TRBV2 to TRBJ1-6; unclear D gene. CDR1 and CDR2 from the germline V gene are SNHLY and FYNNEI. The CDR3 loop spans 12 amino acids. V lost 6 bases and J lost 13, with 13 bases in between. CDR3 residues: CASRPERVPLHF. The CDR3, as DNA: TGTGCCAGCAGACCAGAACGGGTGCCCCTCCACTTT. Supplemented by reference TRBV2 and TRBJ1-6, the full variable domain reads EPEVTQTPSHQVTQMGQEVILRCVPISNHLYFYWYRQILGQKVEFLVSFYNNEISEKSEIFDDQFSVERPDGSNFTLKIRSTKLEDSAMYFCASRPERVPLHFGNGTRLTVT.

The chain recombines TRBV6-5 with TRBJ1-1; a weak D match, TRBD1 (6 bases). V lost 6 bases and J lost 4, with 15 bases in between. The length of the CDR3 is 14 residues. The germline V gene has CDR1 MNHEY and CDR2 SVGAGI. CDR3 nucleotides: TGTGCCAGCAGATCACAGGGATCGGGCACTGAAGCTTTCTTT. Its translation is CASRSQGSGTEAFF.

The chain employs TRBV2 and TRBJ1-5; D gene ambiguous. The CDR3 extends over 14 amino acids. Trimming stripped 7 bases from V and 6 bases from J, with 16 bases between. CDR1 and CDR2 (germline): SNHLY, FYNNEI. For the CDR3, the DNA is TGTGCCAGCAAAGTTTCGTTTTTAGCTCAGCCCCAGCATTTT. It encodes CASKVSFLAQPQHF. Together with reference TRBV2 and TRBJ1-5, the CDR3 gives the full variable domain: EPEVTQTPSHQVTQMGQEVILRCVPISNHLYFYWYRQILGQKVEFLVSFYNNEISEKSEIFDDQFSVERPDGSNFTLKIRSTKLEDSAMYFCASKVSFLAQPQHFGDGTRLSIL.

The chain carries TRBV11-1 and TRBJ2-7, with TRBD1 as a possible D gene (5 bases). The end of the DNA aligns better with TRBJ2-5, so the J call may be wrong. Germline V gene lookup returns CDR1 SGHAT and CDR2 FQDESV (reference sequence). There are 12 residues in the CDR3. The CDR3 loop is CASSTPTGTQYF. CDR3 in DNA: TGTGCCAGCAGCACACCAACAGGGACCCAGTACTTC.

CDR3 residues: CAWSTDPGTSGRDNEQFF. In nucleotides, the CDR3 is TGTGCCTGGAGTACGGACCCCGGGACTAGCGGGAGAGACAATGAGCAGTTCTTC. The V gene is TRBV30, the J gene TRBJ2-1; TRBD2 aligns across 14 bases. The CDR3 totals 18 residues. The V segment lost 2 bases and the J segment 5 bases; nucleotides outside the gene matches: 11. Germline CDR1 reads GTSNPN; CDR2 reads SVGIG (reference sequence).

This rearrangement joins TRBV6-5 to TRBJ1-5; D is possibly TRBD1 (5 bases). The V gene lost 2 bases and the J gene lost 7 bases, with 9 bases spanning the gap. This CDR3 has 13 residues. Germline CDR1 and CDR2: MNHEY and SVGAGI. This CDR3 reads CASSYRGVQPQHF. The CDR3 DNA sequence: TGTGCCAGCAGTTACCGGGGGGTGCAGCCCCAGCATTTT.

In this sample, this clone turned up a few times. The J gene is TRBJ1-3, the V gene TRBV2; possibly TRBD1 for D (6 bases). Deletions cut 5 bases from V and 4 bases from J, with 15 bases between. The CDR3 runs 15 residues. Germline CDR1 is SNHLY and CDR2 is FYNNEI. Here the CDR3 reads CASSRDTFSGNTIYF. In nucleotides, the CDR3 is TGTGCCAGCAGTCGGGACACGTTCTCCGGAAACACCATATATTTT.

This clone has a handful of counts. The chain couples TRBV2 to TRBJ2-5; D gene unclear. The J call may be wrong; the DNA end is better matched by TRBJ2-7. The CDR3 spans 11 residues. Germline V gene sequence: CDR1 SNHLY, CDR2 FYNNEI. CDR3 residues: CASKMKIEQYF. The DNA for the CDR3 is TGTGCCAGCAAGATGAAAATCGAGCAGTACTTC.

The rearrangement joins TRBV7-9 to TRBJ2-7; TRBD2 is a possible D gene (5 bases). The V end lost 5 bases, the J end lost 7 bases, and 18 bases lay between the germline ends. Looked up from germline, CDR1 is SEHNR and CDR2 is FQNEAQ (reference sequence). The CDR3 is 14 residues long. The DNA of the CDR3 is TGTGCCAGCAGCCCCTCGCCCCGGACTCTTGAGCAGTACTTC. It codes for CASSPSPRTLEQYF.